The source of this T cell receptor beta chain is a study of neurological immune-mediated disorders (dated by TCRdb to about 2019). Turning to the overall study: The study compared peripheral blood TCR-beta repertoires of HTLV-I-associated myelopathy (HAM/TSP) patients, multiple sclerosis patients and healthy controls using UMI-based sequencing. The cohort comprised 68 subjects: 14 HAM/TSP patients, 34 multiple sclerosis patients and about 20 healthy controls. Alongside PBMC samples, the set of more than 85 TCR-beta libraries contained longitudinal samples, technical triplicates, and paired CD4+ and CD8+ T-cell subsets that had been sorted.

At least ten counts were recorded for this clonotype. Its antigen target is currently unknown. Base-call qualities are not available, and no considerably larger clone is one nucleotide away. For unsorted PBMC libraries, 2 million PBMCs were used after storage in RNAlater at -80 degrees C until RNA extraction. PBMCs were separated from peripheral blood using Ficoll-Hypaque density gradient centrifugation and then cryopreserved in liquid nitrogen. Findings and caveats that apply to the study as a whole: TCR clonal expansion was highest in HAM/TSP patients and lowest in MS patients, with MS patients falling below even healthy controls. No identical CDR3 amino acid sequences were found to be shared among expanded clones across subjects, suggesting that TCR-beta repertoires were private in all groups.

To synthesize cDNA, template-switch 5'RACE was performed with a primer carrying a 10-nucleotide random unique molecular identifier so that each TCR transcript was tagged. Over 170 million TCR-beta sequences, covering 15-18 subjects, were produced in each sequencing run. The RNeasy kit was used to extract total RNA. TCR-beta VDJ regions were amplified with primers for the TCR constant region and the 5'RACE anchor, using the KAPA Real-time Library Amplification kit. A first PCR added sample indexes and Illumina adaptors, and a second PCR then raised library yield. The roughly 650 bp TCR product was size-selected on a 2% E-gel SizeSelection system after Ampure bead purification. Before pooling, libraries had their quality checked on a Bioanalyzer, their concentration measured with Qubit, and their quantity determined with the Kapa Library Quantification kit. An Illumina HiSeq 2500 sequenced the libraries paired-end 2 x 150 bp. To increase sequence diversity, about 23-32% phiX was spiked into each library pool. On the authors' methods: Quality-filtered reads were processed with the UMI-based MiGEC pipeline, and over 80% of raw TCR sequences were removed by the MiGEC pipeline during error correction. VDJ genes were aligned to IMGT germline references, and each clonotype was defined by a unique CDR3 amino acid sequence together with V-J genes. Clonal expansion, Shannon diversity and CDR3 relatedness (CalcPairwiseDistances, ClusterSamples) were evaluated with VDJtools, and phylogenetic trees were built with CLCbio workbench. Clones with at least 8 unique UMIs were defined as expanded, with this threshold being based on coefficient-of-variation modelling across technical triplicates. The public sequencing data were trimmed at Q25 with fastp and processed into clonotypes with MiXCR by TCRdb, which kept only in-frame beta chains. Here each entry gathers all rows of one CDR3 protein and keeps the most common genes and DNA. The V and J calls here are based on TCRdb, not the publication. Here the sample has about 23,000 distinct CDR3 sequences; around 13% occur a single time. The top ten constitute around 13% of the sample.

The CDR3, from cysteine to phenylalanine, totals 17 residues. Left in the record is the CDR3 DNA by itself, 51 bases read in frame from the first base. CDR1 and CDR2, per the germline V gene, are SGHVS and FQNEAQ. V is trimmed back by 1 base and J by 3 bases, and the junction contains 8 bases that no gene match accounts for. Specimen: PBMCs. The rearranged segments are TRBV7-8 and TRBJ2-7; TRBD2 fits 11 bases in the junction. The sequence derives from a woman aged 55 to 70 with HTLV-1-associated myelopathy (HAM/TSP). The CDR3 sequence is CASSLVLAGDGGYEQYF. The nucleotide sequence is TGTGCCAGCAGCTTAGTACTAGCGGGAGACGGCGGCTACGAGCAGTACTTC.